The T cell receptor beta chain described here comes from a study of cytomegalovirus exposure and HLA in healthy donors (dated by TCRdb to 2016 to 2017). Background on the whole study: According to a later analysis, one platform produced both the approximately 110 validation repertoires and the 720 or so repertoires of the first cohort. The study aimed to test whether signatures of past pathogen exposure could be identified by cataloging public T cell receptors. The study combined high-throughput TCR immunosequencing, statistical association of individual TCRs with disease status, and machine learning to predict cytomegalovirus infection status. Besides the first cohort of around 670 subjects, a separate validation cohort made up of some 110 different subjects was used.

On this clone itself: The antigen this receptor binds is unknown. A read error may account for a junction end that differs from germline.

General conclusions and limits of the study: The study listed over 150 TCR beta chains as associated with cytomegalovirus. A few of the identified cytomegalovirus-associated TCR beta chains were confirmed in vitro to be specific for cytomegalovirus antigens. While some public TCRs were present in many individuals, most TCR sequences turned up only very rarely across donors. In a later analysis, TCRs clustered in the first cohort were found to also tend to co-occur in the approximately 120 validation repertoires, with 94% of cluster scores above 0. A later analysis had no HLA typing for the validation cohort, so co-occurrence there was scored across all 110 or so repertoires. The authors suggested that the approach could potentially be extended to other disease states and immunological phenotypes. Cytomegalovirus status was reported to be diagnosed by the classifier with high specificity and sensitivity in both the original and validation cohorts.

The donors were included in the validation cohort of 90 to 150 subjects, a group kept apart from the approximately 700-subject first cohort. CDR1 DFQATT and CDR2 SNEGSKA were looked up in the germline V gene (reference sequence). From cysteine to phenylalanine, the CDR3 is 11 amino acids long. Only the CDR3 DNA is retained, 33 bases long and in frame from the first base. The protocol used for the library was the immunoSEQ multiplex PCR assay. The authors' analysis ran thus. A statistical classification framework was developed to diagnose cytomegalovirus status using the catalog of TCR beta chain sequences. As stored in TCRdb, this immuneACCESS dataset retains in-frame rearrangements with V and J assigned. A fraction of the clones does not appear; measured against another copy, unresolved V genes explain less than half of the discrepancy, and the remainder lacks a known reason. V and J calls and clone size come straight from that table; D and trimming were deduced from the DNA. The table for this sample lists some 110,000 clones; about 85% of them were counted only once. The ten largest clones represent about 4% of the sample.

The chain links TRBV20-1 with TRBJ1-2; TRBD1 is perhaps the D gene, given 6 matching bases. The sample was PBMCs. The TCR sequence derives from a young woman in good health and CMV-seropositive. The nucleotide sequence is given as TGCAGTGCTAGGGTCAACAGGGTCATTCTCTTC. The encoded protein is CSARVNRVILF.